A selection of T cell receptor beta chains follows, all from one sample in a study of control samples from healthy donors and cancer patients. The protocol was immunoSEQ multiplex PCR, while the TCRdb copy is restricted to in-frame clones and leaves out a portion. The data hold about 120,000 clones, with more than 80% observed a single time. Sequencing input: blood. The receptors originated from a man aged 45 to 65 in good health. Both conserved end residues are part of each CDR3. D genes are given only for firm matches.

d_call	v_call	cdr3_length	j_call	cdr3_nt	cdr3_aa
TRBD2	TRBV30	13	TRBJ2-5	TGTGCCTGGAGTTGGGGGGGAGGGGAGACCCAGTACTTC	CAWSWGGGETQYF
TRBD1	TRBV5-4	14	TRBJ1-2	TGTGCCAGCAGCGAGGGACAGGGGAACTATGGCTACACCTTC	CASSEGQGNYGYTF
TRBD1	TRBV15	17	TRBJ2-7	TGTGCCACCAGCAGACTCCGGATCGGGACAGGGGAGGGAGAGCAGTACTTC	CATSRLRIGTGEGEQYF
NA	TRBV7-2	15	TRBJ2-7	TGTGCCAGCAGCTTATCGGCGGGGTACTCCTACGAGCAGTACTTC	CASSLSAGYSYEQYF
NA	TRBV7-9	17	TRBJ1-1	TGTGCCAGCAGCCTAGGGATAGGACGCCTGGCGAACACTGAAGCTTTCTTT	CASSLGIGRLANTEAFF
NA	TRBV6-5	11	TRBJ2-2	TGTGCCAGCCCAAACACCGGGGAGCTGTTTTTT	CASPNTGELFF
NA	TRBV3-1/TRBV3-2	15	TRBJ2-2	TGTGCCAGCAGCCAAGGGGGACAGAACACCGGGGAGCTGTTTTTT	CASSQGGQNTGELFF
NA	TRBV7-2	17	TRBJ2-3	TGTGCCAGCAGCTTACAAGGCTCGACAGGTGGGGGAGATACGCAGTATTTT	CASSLQGSTGGGDTQYF
NA	TRBV2	15	TRBJ1-5	TGTGCCAGCAGTGAAGGAAGGGGTGGGAATCAGCCCCAGCATTTT	CASSEGRGGNQPQHF
NA	TRBV10-3	19	TRBJ1-4	TGTGCCATCAGTGAGTCGAACCCAGGCCGGCATGCAACTAATGAAAAACTGTTTTTT	CAISESNPGRHATNEKLFF